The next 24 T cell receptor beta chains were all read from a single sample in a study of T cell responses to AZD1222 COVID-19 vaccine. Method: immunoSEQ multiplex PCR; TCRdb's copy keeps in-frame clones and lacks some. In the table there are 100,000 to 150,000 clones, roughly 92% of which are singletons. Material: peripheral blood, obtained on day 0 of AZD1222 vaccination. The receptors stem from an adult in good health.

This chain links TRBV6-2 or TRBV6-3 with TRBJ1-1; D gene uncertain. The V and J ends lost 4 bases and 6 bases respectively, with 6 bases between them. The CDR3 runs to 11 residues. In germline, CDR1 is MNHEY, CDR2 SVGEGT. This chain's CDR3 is CASSWAAEAFF. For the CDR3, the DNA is TGTGCCAGCAGTTGGGCAGCTGAAGCTTTCTTT.

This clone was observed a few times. The CDR3 loop reads CAWKEGARVIGELFF. In DNA, the CDR3 is TGTGCCTGGAAGGAGGGGGCGCGAGTTATCGGGGAGCTGTTTTTT. The chain uses TRBV30 and TRBJ2-2, with D perhaps TRBD1 (7 bases). The V and J ends lost 4 bases and 7 bases respectively, with 19 bases between them. Germline V gene data show CDR1 as GTSNPN and CDR2 as SVGIG (reference sequence). The CDR3 contains 15 residues.

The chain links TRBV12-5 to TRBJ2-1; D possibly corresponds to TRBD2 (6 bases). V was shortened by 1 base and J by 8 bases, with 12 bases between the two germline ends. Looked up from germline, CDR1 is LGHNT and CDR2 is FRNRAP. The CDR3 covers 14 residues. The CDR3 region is CASGLGGGRDEQFF. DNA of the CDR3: TGTGCTAGTGGTTTGGGTGGAGGGCGGGATGAGCAGTTCTTC.

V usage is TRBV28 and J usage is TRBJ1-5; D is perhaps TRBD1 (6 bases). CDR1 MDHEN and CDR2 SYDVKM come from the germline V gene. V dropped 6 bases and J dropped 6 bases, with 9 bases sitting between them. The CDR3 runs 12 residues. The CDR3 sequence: CASREGGQPQHF. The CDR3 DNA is TGTGCCAGCAGGGAAGGGGGTCAGCCCCAGCATTTT.

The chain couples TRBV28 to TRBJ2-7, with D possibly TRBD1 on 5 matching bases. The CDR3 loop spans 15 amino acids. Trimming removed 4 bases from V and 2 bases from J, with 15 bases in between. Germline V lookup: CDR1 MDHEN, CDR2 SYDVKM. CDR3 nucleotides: TGTGCCAGCAGTTATATGCAGGGTTTGGCCTACGAGCAGTACTTC. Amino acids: CASSYMQGLAYEQYF.

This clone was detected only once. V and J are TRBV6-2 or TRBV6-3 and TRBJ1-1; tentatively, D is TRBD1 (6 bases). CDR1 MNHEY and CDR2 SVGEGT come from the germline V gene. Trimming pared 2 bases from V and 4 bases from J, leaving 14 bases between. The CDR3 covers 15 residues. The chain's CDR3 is CASSYLAGHGTEAFF. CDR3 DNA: TGTGCCAGCAGTTACCTAGCGGGACACGGCACTGAAGCTTTCTTT.

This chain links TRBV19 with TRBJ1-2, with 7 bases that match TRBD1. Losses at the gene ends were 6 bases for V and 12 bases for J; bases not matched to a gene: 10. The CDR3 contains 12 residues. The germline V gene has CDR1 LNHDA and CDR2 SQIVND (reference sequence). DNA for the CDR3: TGTGCCAGTAGCAGAACCAGACAGGGACACACCTTC. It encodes CASSRTRQGHTF.

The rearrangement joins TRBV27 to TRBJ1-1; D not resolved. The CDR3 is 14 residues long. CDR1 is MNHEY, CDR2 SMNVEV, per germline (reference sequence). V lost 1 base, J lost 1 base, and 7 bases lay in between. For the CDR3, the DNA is TGTGCCAGCAGTTTATTTTACGAGAACACTGAAGCTTTCTTT. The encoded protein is CASSLFYENTEAFF.

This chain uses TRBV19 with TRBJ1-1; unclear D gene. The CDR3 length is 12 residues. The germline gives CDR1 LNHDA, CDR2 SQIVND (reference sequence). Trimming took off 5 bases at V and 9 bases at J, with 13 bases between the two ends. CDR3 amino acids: CASSETRDQAFF. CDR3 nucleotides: TGTGCCAGTAGTGAGACTAGAGACCAAGCTTTCTTT.

DNA for the CDR3: TGTGCCAGCAGTCCAGGACTAGGCACAGATACGCAGTATTTT. Its translation is CASSPGLGTDTQYF. The chain carries TRBV6-5 and TRBJ2-3, with TRBD2 matching over 7 bases. Germline CDR1 reads MNHEY; CDR2 reads SVGAGI. V was clipped by 5 bases and J by 1 base; unmatched bases: 3. The CDR3 has 14 residues.

The CDR3 reads CASSHRGYEQYF. The CDR3, as DNA: TGTGCCAGCAGCCATAGAGGCTACGAGCAGTACTTC. The gene calls are TRBV3-1 (or the pseudogene TRBV3-2) and TRBJ2-7; D remains unclear. With 3 bases removed from V and 3 bases from J, the gap between germline ends came to 6 bases. Germline V gene sequence: CDR1 LGHDT, CDR2 YNNKEL (reference sequence). This CDR3 spans 12 amino acids.

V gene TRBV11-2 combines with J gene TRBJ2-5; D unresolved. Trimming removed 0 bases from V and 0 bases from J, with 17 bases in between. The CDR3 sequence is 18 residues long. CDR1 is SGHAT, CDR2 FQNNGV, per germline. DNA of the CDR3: TGTGCCAGCAGCTTAGATGACCCCGCTTGGCAGCACCAAGAGACCCAGTACTTC. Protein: CASSLDDPAWQHQETQYF.

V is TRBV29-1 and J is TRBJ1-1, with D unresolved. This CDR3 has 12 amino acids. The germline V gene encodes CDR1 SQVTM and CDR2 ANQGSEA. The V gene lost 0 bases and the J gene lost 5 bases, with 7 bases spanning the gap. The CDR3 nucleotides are TGCAGCGTTGAAGACAGTGAGACTGAAGCTTTCTTT. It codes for CSVEDSETEAFF.

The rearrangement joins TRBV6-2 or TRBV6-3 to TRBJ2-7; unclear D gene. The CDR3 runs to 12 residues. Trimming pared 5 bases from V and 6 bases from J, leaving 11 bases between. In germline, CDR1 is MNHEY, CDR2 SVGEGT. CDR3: CASSQTPSEQYF. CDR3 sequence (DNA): TGTGCCAGCAGTCAGACTCCCTCCGAGCAGTACTTC.

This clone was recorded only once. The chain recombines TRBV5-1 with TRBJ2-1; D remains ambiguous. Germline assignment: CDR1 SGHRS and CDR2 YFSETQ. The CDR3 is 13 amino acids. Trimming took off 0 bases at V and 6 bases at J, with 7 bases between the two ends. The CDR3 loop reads CASSLDDGNEQFF. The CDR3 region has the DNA TGCGCCAGCAGCTTGGACGATGGCAATGAGCAGTTCTTC.

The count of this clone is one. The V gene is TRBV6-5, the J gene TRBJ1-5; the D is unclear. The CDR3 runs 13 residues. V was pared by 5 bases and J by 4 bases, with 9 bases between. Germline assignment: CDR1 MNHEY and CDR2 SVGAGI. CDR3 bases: TGTGCCAGCAGTCCCCAGATTAATCAGCCCCAGCATTTT. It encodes CASSPQINQPQHF.

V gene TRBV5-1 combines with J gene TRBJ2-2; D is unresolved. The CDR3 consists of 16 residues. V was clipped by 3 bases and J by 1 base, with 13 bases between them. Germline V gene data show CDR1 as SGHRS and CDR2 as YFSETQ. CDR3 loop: CASSYGVIENTGELFF. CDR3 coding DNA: TGCGCCAGCAGCTACGGTGTGATAGAGAACACCGGGGAGCTGTTTTTT. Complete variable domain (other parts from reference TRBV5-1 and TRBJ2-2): KAGVTQTPRYLIKTRGQQVTLSCSPISGHRSVSWYQQTPGQGLQFLFEYFSETQRNKGNFPGRFSGRQFSNSRSEMNVSTLELGDSALYLCASSYGVIENTGELFFGEGSRLTVL.

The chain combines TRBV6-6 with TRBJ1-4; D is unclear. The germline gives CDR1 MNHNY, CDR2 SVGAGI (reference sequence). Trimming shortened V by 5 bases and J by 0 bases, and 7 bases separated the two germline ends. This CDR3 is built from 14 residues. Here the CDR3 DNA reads TGTGCCAGCAGTCGTTCTGCAACTAATGAAAAACTGTTTTTT. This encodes CASSRSATNEKLFF.

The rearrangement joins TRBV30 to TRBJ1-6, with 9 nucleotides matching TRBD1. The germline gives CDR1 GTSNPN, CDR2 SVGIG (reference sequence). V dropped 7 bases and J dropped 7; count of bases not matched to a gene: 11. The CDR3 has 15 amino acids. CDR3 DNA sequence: TGTGCCTCCGATTTCCGGGACAGGGCAAATTCACCCCTCCACTTT. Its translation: CASDFRDRANSPLHF.

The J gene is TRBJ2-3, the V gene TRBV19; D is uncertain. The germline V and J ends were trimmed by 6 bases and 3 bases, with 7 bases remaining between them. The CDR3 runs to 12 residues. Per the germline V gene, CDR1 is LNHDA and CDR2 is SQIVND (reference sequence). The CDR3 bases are TGTGCCAGTAGCCTTAATACAGATACGCAGTATTTT. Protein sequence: CASSLNTDTQYF.

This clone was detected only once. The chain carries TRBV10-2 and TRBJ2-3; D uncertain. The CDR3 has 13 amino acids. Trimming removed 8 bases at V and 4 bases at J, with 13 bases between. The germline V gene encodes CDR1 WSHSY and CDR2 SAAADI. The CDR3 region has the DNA TGCGCCAGCTTATCCCCCGCCCCAGATACGCAGTATTTT. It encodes CASLSPAPDTQYF.

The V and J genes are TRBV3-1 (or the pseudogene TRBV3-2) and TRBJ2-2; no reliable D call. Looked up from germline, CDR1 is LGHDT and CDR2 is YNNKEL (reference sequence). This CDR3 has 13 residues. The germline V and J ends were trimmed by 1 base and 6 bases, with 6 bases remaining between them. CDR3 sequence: CASSQGAPGELFF. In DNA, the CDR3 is TGTGCCAGCAGCCAAGGAGCCCCCGGGGAGCTGTTTTTT.

The CDR3 DNA reads as TGCGCCAGCACGACAGGGGCCAGCGAAAAACTGTTTTTT. It translates to CASTTGASEKLFF. V is TRBV23-1 and J is TRBJ1-4; 8 bases align to TRBD1. Being an ORF, TRBV23-1 has a function that is uncertain. The CDR3 sequence is 13 residues long. V lost 7 bases and J lost 8; bases outside the gene matches: 6.

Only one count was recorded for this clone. CDR3 nucleotides: TGTGCCATCAGTGAGTCCAGACCTATAGCGGGGGTGCGCAATGAGCAGTTCTTC. Translated, it gives CAISESRPIAGVRNEQFF. The chain recombines TRBV10-3 with TRBJ2-1; 9 bases are shared with TRBD2. Germline assignment: CDR1 ENHRY and CDR2 SYGVKD. Germline trimming cut 0 bases from V and 6 bases from J; bases unmatched to any gene: 12. The CDR3 loop spans 18 amino acids.